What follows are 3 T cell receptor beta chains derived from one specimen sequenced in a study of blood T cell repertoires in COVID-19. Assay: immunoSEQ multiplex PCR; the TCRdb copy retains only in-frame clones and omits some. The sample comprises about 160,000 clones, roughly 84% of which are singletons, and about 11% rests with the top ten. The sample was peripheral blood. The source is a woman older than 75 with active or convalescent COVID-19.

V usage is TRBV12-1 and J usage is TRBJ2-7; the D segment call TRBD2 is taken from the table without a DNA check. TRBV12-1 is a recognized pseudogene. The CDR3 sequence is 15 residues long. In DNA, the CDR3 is TGTGCCAGCAGCGGAGGAGCGGGAGGGCACTACGAGCAGTACTTC. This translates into CASSGGAGGHYEQYF.

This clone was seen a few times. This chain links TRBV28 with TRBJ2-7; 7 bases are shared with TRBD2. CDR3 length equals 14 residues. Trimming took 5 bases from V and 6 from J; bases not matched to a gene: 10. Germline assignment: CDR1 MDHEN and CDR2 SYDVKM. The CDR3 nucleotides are TGTGCCAGCAGTCCCCCGGGGGGTAGGGGCGAGCAGTACTTC. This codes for CASSPPGGRGEQYF.

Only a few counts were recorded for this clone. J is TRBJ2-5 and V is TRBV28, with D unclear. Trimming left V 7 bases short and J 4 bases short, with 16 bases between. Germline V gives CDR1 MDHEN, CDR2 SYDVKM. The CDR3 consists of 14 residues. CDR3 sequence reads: CASTIRPRGETQYF. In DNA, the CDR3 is TGTGCCAGCACCATCCGGCCAAGAGGAGAGACCCAGTACTTC.